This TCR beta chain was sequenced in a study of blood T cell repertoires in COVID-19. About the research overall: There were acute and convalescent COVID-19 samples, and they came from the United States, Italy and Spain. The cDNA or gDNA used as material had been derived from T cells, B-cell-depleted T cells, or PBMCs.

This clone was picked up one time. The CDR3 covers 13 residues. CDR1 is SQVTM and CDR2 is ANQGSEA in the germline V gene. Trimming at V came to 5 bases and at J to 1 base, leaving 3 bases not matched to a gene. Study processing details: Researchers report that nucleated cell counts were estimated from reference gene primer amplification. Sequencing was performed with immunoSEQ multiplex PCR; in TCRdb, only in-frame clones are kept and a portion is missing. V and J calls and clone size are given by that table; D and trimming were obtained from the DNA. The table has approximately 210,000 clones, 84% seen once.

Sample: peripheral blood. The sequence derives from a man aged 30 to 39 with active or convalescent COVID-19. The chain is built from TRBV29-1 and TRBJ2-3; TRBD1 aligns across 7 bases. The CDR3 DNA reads TGCAGCGTTAACCAGGGGGGCACAGATACGCAGTATTTT. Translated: CSVNQGGTDTQYF.